This entry lists 25 T cell receptor beta chains sequenced from one sample in a study of OX40 agonist ivuxolimab in advanced cancers. Libraries were prepared by immunoSEQ multiplex PCR; TCRdb keeps only in-frame clonotypes and omits some of them. The sample has 55,000 to 70,000 clones, around 85% seen once. The material sequenced was CD4+ or CD8+ T cells sorted from blood, taken in a trial of the OX40 agonist ivuxolimab. These receptors all stem from an adult with an advanced solid tumor such as melanoma, head and neck, liver or kidney cancer.

This chain joins TRBV6-6 and TRBJ1-2; a weak D match, TRBD1 (6 bases). CDR3 size: 13 residues. Per germline, CDR1 MNHNY and CDR2 SVGAGI (reference sequence). V was shortened by 5 bases and J by 2 bases, with 9 bases between the two germline ends. CDR3 sequence reads: CASSGGMNYGYTF. The DNA for the CDR3 is TGTGCCAGCAGTGGGGGCATGAACTATGGCTACACCTTC.

Notes on this clone: One end of the junction is discordant with germline, which a read error may explain. This chain's CDR3 is CASSPQAGSSGANVLTF. CDR3 DNA: TGTGCTAGCAGCCCCCAAGCGGGGTCGAGTGGGGCCAACGTCCTGACTTTC. The chain recombines TRBV7-7 with TRBJ2-6; 7 positions match TRBD2. The germline V gene encodes CDR1 SSHAT and CDR2 FNYEAQ (reference sequence). The CDR3 totals 17 residues.

V and J are TRBV4-1 and TRBJ1-2; no reliable D call. CDR3 length: 13 residues. The germline V gene encodes CDR1 MGHRA and CDR2 YSYEKL. The V and J ends lost 0 bases and 4 bases respectively, with 6 bases between them. The CDR3 nucleotides read TGCGCCAGCAGCCAAGATTTGAGCTATGGCTACACCTTC. Translated: CASSQDLSYGYTF.

The gene calls are TRBV18 and TRBJ1-1; tentatively, D is TRBD1 (6 bases). CDR3 length: 13 residues. CDR1 is KGHSH, CDR2 LQKENI, per germline. Trimming took 6 bases from V and 0 from J, leaving 8 bases between them. For the CDR3, the DNA is TGTGCCAGCTCGGACAGCATGAACACTGAAGCTTTCTTT. Its translation is CASSDSMNTEAFF.

This clone was counted between two and nine times. This chain links TRBV28 with TRBJ2-2; D might be TRBD1 or TRBD2, each matching 5 bases. V dropped 6 bases and J dropped 5 bases, with 13 bases sitting between them. The CDR3 is made up of 14 amino acids. Germline V gene sequence: CDR1 MDHEN, CDR2 SYDVKM. The CDR3 loop is CASRGPGQTGELFF. The CDR3 region has the DNA TGTGCCAGCAGGGGACCGGGGCAGACCGGGGAGCTGTTTTTT. Looking up the rest from reference TRBV28 and TRBJ2-2 gives the full variable domain: DVKVTQSSRYLVKRTGEKVFLECVQDMDHENMFWYRQDPGLGLRLIYFSYDVKMKEKGDIPEGYSVSREKKERFSLILESASTNQTSMYLCASRGPGQTGELFFGEGSRLTVL.

The rearrangement joins TRBV19 to TRBJ1-2; 7 bases are a match to TRBD1. Germline lookup yields CDR1 LNHDA and CDR2 SQIVND (reference sequence). The CDR3 loop spans 12 amino acids. After removal of 6 bases from V and 4 bases from J, the junction contained 2 bases not matched to a gene. CDR3 coding DNA: TGTGCCAGTAGGGGACAGACCTATGGCTACACCTTC. The encoded protein is CASRGQTYGYTF.

The chain joins TRBV2 to TRBJ1-6; TRBD1 aligns across 9 bases. The V gene's germline CDR1 is SNHLY and CDR2 FYNNEI. This CDR3 comprises 14 residues. V shed 4 bases and J 7 bases; nucleotides not matched to a gene: 2. For the CDR3, the DNA is TGTGCCAGCAGTGCCGGGACAGGGAATTCACCCCTCCACTTT. Its translation: CASSAGTGNSPLHF.

This sequence joins TRBV10-3 and TRBJ2-7, with 8 nucleotides matching TRBD1. Germline assignment: CDR1 ENHRY and CDR2 SYGVKD. CDR3 length: 15 amino acids. Trimming removed 6 bases from V and 1 base from J; junction bases left unmatched: 8. The DNA of the CDR3 is TGTGCCATCAGATCCGGACAGGGTTCTTCCTACGAGCAGTACTTC. Residues: CAIRSGQGSSYEQYF.

V and J are TRBV6-5 and TRBJ2-7; possible D gene TRBD1, 5 bases. Germline assignment: CDR1 MNHEY and CDR2 SVGAGI. V lost 2 bases and J lost 2, with 7 bases in between. The CDR3 extends over 13 amino acids. CDR3 residues: CASSYARAYEQYF. CDR3 sequence (DNA): TGTGCCAGCAGTTACGCCAGGGCCTACGAGCAGTACTTC.

This chain uses TRBV5-1 with TRBJ1-5; D is unresolved. The V and J ends lost 0 bases and 3 bases respectively, with 10 bases between them. Germline lookup yields CDR1 SGHRS and CDR2 YFSETQ. The CDR3 extends over 15 amino acids. The CDR3 region has the DNA TGCGCCAGCAGCTTGGGCCCTGAGGACAATCAGCCCCAGCATTTT. Residues: CASSLGPEDNQPQHF.

This clone is labeled medium-sized. J is TRBJ2-7 and V is TRBV28, with a possible D match to TRBD2 (5 bases). Per germline, CDR1 MDHEN and CDR2 SYDVKM. Between the trimmed V and J ends, which lost 8 bases and 3 bases, there was a span of 11 bases. The CDR3 is 12 residues long. The CDR3 here is CASSRVGYEQYF. CDR3 DNA: TGTGCCAGCTCGAGGGTAGGCTACGAGCAGTACTTC.

The chain couples TRBV9 to TRBJ1-4; D uncertain. V was shortened by 0 bases and J by 7 bases, with 7 bases between the two germline ends. The CDR3 is made up of 13 amino acids. The germline gives CDR1 SGDLS, CDR2 YYNGEE. The CDR3 reads CASSVDIGEKLFF. The CDR3 DNA reads as TGTGCCAGCAGCGTAGATATCGGTGAAAAACTGTTTTTT.

The chain recombines TRBV5-1 with TRBJ1-1; D is undetermined. CDR1 SGHRS and CDR2 YFSETQ come from the germline V gene. V was cut by 4 bases and J by 4 bases, with 17 bases left in between. There are 15 residues in the CDR3. CDR3 region: CASSPREGEGTEAFF. The CDR3 bases are TGCGCCAGCAGCCCTAGGGAGGGAGAAGGCACTGAAGCTTTCTTT.

V gene TRBV5-1 combines with J gene TRBJ1-3; no clear D gene. This CDR3 has 14 amino acids. V lost 4 bases to trimming and J lost 2 bases, with 10 bases between them. In germline, CDR1 is SGHRS, CDR2 YFSETQ. Here the CDR3 DNA reads TGCGCCAGCAGCGTCGGGGTCACTGGAAACACCATATATTTT. This gives the protein CASSVGVTGNTIYF.

This chain links TRBV2 with TRBJ2-2, with D perhaps matching TRBD2 (7 bases). V was pared by 6 bases and J by 8 bases, with 16 bases between. The germline gives CDR1 SNHLY, CDR2 FYNNEI. This CDR3 has 14 amino acids. The CDR3 loop reads CASRDSGGAGELFF. The CDR3 DNA reads TGTGCCAGCAGGGACAGTGGGGGGGCAGGGGAGCTGTTTTTT.

The V gene is TRBV6-1, the J gene TRBJ1-5, with a weak D call TRBD1 (5 bases). The CDR3 totals 16 residues. The germline CDR1 and CDR2 sequences are MNHNS and SASEGT. Trimming took off 1 base at V and 0 bases at J, with 10 bases between the two ends. The CDR3 region is CASSEEGLYSNQPQHF. The DNA for the CDR3 is TGTGCCAGCAGTGAAGAGGGGTTATATAGCAATCAGCCCCAGCATTTT.

V gene TRBV14 combines with J gene TRBJ1-1, with D unresolved. Germline CDR1 SGHDN, CDR2 FVKESK. V lost 4 bases and J lost 4, with 19 bases in between. The CDR3 is 16 amino acids. For the CDR3, the DNA is TGTGCCAGCAGCCGGATACGCAGCCGGTCGAGCACTGAAGCTTTCTTT. Its translation: CASSRIRSRSSTEAFF.

The rearrangement links TRBV15 to TRBJ1-1; D ambiguous. This CDR3 comprises 15 residues. Trimming shortened V by 3 bases and J by 6 bases, and 17 bases separated the two germline ends. CDR1 and CDR2 (germline): LNHNV, YYDKDF (reference sequence). CDR3 region: CATSRGGMAVAEAFF. The CDR3 nucleotides read TGTGCCACCAGCAGGGGAGGGATGGCGGTCGCTGAAGCTTTCTTT.

V and J are TRBV19 and TRBJ1-1; the D gene is possibly TRBD1 (5 bases). Germline CDR1 reads LNHDA; CDR2 reads SQIVND (reference sequence). V dropped 7 bases and J dropped 4 bases, with 16 bases sitting between them. This CDR3 contains 14 residues. CDR3 sequence (DNA): TGTGCCAGTAACCCTCAGGGCGCGCCCACTGAAGCTTTCTTT. Translated: CASNPQGAPTEAFF.

The rearrangement links TRBV6-1 to TRBJ1-5; 10 nucleotides align to TRBD1. Germline-derived CDR1 and CDR2 are MNHNS and SASEGT. The CDR3 covers 15 residues. The V and J ends lost 6 bases and 7 bases, in that order; junction bases with no gene match: 9. The DNA for the CDR3 is TGTGCCAGCAGAACCGGGGACAGGGGTGGACAGCCCCAGCATTTT. It codes for CASRTGDRGGQPQHF.

This clone appeared a single time. The V gene is TRBV11-3, the J gene TRBJ1-3; no clear D gene. The germline V and J ends were trimmed by 2 bases and 0 bases, with 5 bases remaining between them. The CDR3 spans 14 residues. Germline V gives CDR1 SGHNT, CDR2 YENEEA. Here the CDR3 DNA reads TGTGCCAGCAGCTTATCCAGCTCTGGAAACACCATATATTTT. Its translation: CASSLSSSGNTIYF.

The chain is built from TRBV5-1 and TRBJ2-7; the D is unclear. V shed 0 bases and J shed 4 bases, with 11 bases lying between them. CDR1 and CDR2 (germline): SGHRS, YFSETQ. CDR3 length: 14 amino acids. The CDR3, as DNA: TGCGCCAGCAGCTTGGATCGCTACTCATACGAGCAGTACTTC. Translated: CASSLDRYSYEQYF.

The V and J genes are TRBV7-2 and TRBJ2-2; 10 bases are shared with TRBD2. Germline CDR1 is SGHTA and CDR2 is FQGNSA. This CDR3 spans 17 amino acids. With V trimmed by 3 bases and J by 4 bases, 8 bases remained unmatched. CDR3 DNA: TGTGCCAGCAGCTTTTCGACTAAGCGGGGGGGCACCGGGGAGCTGTTTTTT. Protein: CASSFSTKRGGTGELFF.

J is TRBJ2-7 and V is TRBV18; weak D call: TRBD2 (6 bases). The CDR3 length is 15 residues. The germline CDR1 and CDR2 sequences are KGHSH and LQKENI. V dropped 0 bases and J dropped 2 bases, with 11 bases sitting between them. CDR3 DNA: TGTGCCAGCTCACCACCCATCGGGGGTACCTACGAGCAGTACTTC. It is translated as CASSPPIGGTYEQYF.

This chain links TRBV7-6 with TRBJ2-1, with TRBD1 as a possible D gene (5 bases). This CDR3 has 19 amino acids. V gave up 2 bases and J gave up 0 bases, with 20 bases separating them. From germline, CDR1 is SGHVS and CDR2 FNYEAQ. The CDR3 DNA reads TGTGCCAGCAGCTTACGGGCACCCCAAGGGGCGTACTCCTACAATGAGCAGTTCTTC. Protein sequence: CASSLRAPQGAYSYNEQFF.